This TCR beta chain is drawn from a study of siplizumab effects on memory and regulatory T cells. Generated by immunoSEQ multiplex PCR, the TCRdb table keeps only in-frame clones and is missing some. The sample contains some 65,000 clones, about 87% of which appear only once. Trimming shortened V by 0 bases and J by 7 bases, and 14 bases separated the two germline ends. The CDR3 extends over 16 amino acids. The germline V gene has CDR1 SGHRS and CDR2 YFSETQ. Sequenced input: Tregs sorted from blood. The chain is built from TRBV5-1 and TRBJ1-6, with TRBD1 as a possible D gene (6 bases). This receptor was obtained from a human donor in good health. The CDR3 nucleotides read TGCGCCAGCAGCTTGGCCCAGACAGGTTTGAATTCACCCCTCCACTTT. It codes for CASSLAQTGLNSPLHF. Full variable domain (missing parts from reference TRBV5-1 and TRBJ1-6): KAGVTQTPRYLIKTRGQQVTLSCSPISGHRSVSWYQQTPGQGLQFLFEYFSETQRNKGNFPGRFSGRQFSNSRSEMNVSTLELGDSALYLCASSLAQTGLNSPLHFGNGTRLTVT.